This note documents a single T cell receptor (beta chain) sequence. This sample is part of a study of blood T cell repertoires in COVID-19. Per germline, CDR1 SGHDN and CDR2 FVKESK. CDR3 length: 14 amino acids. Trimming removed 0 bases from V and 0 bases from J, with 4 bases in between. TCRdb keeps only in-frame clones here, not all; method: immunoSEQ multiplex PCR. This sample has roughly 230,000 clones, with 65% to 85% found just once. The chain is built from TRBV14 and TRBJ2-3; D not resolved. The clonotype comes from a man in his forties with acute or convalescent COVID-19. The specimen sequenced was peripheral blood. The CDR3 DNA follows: TGTGCCAGCAGCCAAGAGCGGAGCACAGATACGCAGTATTTT. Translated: CASSQERSTDTQYF. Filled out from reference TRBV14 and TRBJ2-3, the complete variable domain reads EAGVTQFPSHSVIEKGQTVTLRCDPISGHDNLYWYRRVMGKEIKFLLHFVKESKQDESGMPNNRFLAERTGGTYSTLKVQPAELEDSGVYFCASSQERSTDTQYFGPGTRLTVL.